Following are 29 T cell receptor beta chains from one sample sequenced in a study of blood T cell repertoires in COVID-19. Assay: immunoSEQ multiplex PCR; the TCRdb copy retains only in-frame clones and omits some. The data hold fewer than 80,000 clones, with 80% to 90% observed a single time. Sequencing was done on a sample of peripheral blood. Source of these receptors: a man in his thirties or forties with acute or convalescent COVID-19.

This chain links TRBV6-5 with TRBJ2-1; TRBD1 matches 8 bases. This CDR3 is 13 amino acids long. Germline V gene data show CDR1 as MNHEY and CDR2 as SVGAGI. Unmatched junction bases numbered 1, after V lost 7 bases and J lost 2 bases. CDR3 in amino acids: CASTDRAYNEQFF. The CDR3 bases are TGTGCCAGCACGGACAGGGCCTACAATGAGCAGTTCTTC.

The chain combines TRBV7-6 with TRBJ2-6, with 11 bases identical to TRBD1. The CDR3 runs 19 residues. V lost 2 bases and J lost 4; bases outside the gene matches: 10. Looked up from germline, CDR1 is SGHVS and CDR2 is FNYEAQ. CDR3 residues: CASSLNGGQGALGANVLTF. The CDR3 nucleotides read TGTGCCAGCAGCTTAAATGGAGGACAGGGGGCGTTAGGGGCCAACGTCCTGACTTTC. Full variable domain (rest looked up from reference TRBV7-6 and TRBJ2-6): GAGVSQSPRYKVTKRGQDVALRCDPISGHVSLYWYRQALGQGPEFLTYFNYEAQQDKSGLPNDRFSAERPEGSISTLTIQRTEQRDSAMYRCASSLNGGQGALGANVLTFGAGSRLTVL.

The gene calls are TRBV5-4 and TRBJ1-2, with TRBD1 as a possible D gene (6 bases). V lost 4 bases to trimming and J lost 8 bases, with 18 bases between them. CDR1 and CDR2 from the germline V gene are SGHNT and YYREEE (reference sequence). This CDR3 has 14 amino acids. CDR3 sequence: CASSPDTGSGGYTF. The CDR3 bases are TGTGCCAGCAGCCCGGATACAGGGTCGGGAGGCTACACCTTC.

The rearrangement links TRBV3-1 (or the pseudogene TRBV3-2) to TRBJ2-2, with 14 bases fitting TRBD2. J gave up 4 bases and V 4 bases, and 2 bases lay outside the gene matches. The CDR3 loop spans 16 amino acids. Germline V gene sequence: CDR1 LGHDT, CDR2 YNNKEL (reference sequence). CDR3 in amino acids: CASSLGLAGATGELFF. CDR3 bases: TGTGCCAGCAGCCTGGGACTAGCGGGGGCCACCGGGGAGCTGTTTTTT.

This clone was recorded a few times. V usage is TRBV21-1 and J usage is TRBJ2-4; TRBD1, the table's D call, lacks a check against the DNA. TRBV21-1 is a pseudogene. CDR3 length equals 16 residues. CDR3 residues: CASSLGQGLAKNIQYF. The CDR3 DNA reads TGTGCCAGCAGCTTAGGACAGGGACTAGCCAAAAACATTCAGTACTTC.

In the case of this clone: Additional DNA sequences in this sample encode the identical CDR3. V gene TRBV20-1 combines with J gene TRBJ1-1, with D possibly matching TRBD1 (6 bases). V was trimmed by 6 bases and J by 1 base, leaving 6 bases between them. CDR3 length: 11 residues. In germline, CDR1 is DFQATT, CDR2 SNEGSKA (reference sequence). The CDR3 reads CSARGNTEAFF. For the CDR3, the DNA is TGCAGTGCCAGGGGGAACACTGAAGCTTTCTTT.

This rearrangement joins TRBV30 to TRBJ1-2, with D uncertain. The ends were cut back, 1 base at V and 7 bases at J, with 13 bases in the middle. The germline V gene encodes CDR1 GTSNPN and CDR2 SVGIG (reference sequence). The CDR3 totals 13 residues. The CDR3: CAWSGRFSGGYTF. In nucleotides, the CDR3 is TGTGCCTGGAGTGGACGCTTTTCAGGTGGCTACACCTTC.

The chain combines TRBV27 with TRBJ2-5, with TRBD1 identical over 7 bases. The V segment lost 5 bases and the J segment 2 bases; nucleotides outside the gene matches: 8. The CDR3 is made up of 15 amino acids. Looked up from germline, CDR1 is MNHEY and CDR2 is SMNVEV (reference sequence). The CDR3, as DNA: TGTGCCAGCAGTAGAGACAGGGTCAGACAAGAGACCCAGTACTTC. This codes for CASSRDRVRQETQYF.

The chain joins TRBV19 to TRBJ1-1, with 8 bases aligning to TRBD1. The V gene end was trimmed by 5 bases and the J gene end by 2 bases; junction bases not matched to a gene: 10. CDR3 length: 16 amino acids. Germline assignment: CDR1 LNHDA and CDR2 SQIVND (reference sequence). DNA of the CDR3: TGTGCCAGTAGTGCCCCAGGGGGCGCGGTTAACACTGAAGCTTTCTTT. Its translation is CASSAPGGAVNTEAFF.

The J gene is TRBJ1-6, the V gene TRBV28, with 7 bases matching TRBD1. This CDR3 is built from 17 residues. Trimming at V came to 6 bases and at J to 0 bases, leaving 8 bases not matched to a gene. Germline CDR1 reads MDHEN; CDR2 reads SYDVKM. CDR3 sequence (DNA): TGTGCCAGCAGACCGACAGGGAGCCGCTCCTATAATTCACCCCTCCACTTT. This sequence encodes CASRPTGSRSYNSPLHF.

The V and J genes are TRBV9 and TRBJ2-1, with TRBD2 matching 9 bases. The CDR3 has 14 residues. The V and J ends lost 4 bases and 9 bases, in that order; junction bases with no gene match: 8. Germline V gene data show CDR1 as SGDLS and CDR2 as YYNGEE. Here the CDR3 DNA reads TGTGCCAGCAGCACCGGCGGGAGGGCGGGTGAGCAGTTCTTC. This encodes CASSTGGRAGEQFF.

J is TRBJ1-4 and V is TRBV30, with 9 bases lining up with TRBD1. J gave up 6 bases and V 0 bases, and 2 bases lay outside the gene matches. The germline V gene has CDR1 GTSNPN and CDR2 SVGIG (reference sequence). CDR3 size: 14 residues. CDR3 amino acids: CAWSVQGAYEKLFF. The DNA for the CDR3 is TGTGCCTGGAGTGTACAGGGGGCTTATGAAAAACTGTTTTTT.

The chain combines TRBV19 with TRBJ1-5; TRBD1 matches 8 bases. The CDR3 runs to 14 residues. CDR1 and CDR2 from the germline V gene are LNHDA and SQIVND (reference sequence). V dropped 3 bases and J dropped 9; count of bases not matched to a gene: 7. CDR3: CASSMTGAGRPQHF. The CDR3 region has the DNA TGTGCCAGTAGTATGACAGGGGCGGGTAGGCCCCAGCATTTT.

CDR3 sequence: CASSRSGQGDSSSPLHF. The CDR3 DNA is TGTGCCAGCAGCCGGAGCGGACAGGGGGATTCTAGTTCACCCCTCCACTTT. This chain joins TRBV9 and TRBJ1-6; 10 nucleotides line up with TRBD1. The CDR3 runs to 17 residues. V dropped 4 bases and J dropped 9; count of bases not matched to a gene: 13. Per germline, CDR1 SGDLS and CDR2 YYNGEE.

In DNA form, the CDR3 reads TGCGCCAGCAGCCCCCAGGGCGCCGACTATGGCTACACCTTC. It yields the protein CASSPQGADYGYTF. V is TRBV4-1 and J is TRBJ1-2; D might be TRBD1 (5 bases). Germline CDR1 MGHRA, CDR2 YSYEKL. The CDR3 totals 14 residues. The germline V and J ends were trimmed by 4 bases and 3 bases, with 12 bases remaining between them.

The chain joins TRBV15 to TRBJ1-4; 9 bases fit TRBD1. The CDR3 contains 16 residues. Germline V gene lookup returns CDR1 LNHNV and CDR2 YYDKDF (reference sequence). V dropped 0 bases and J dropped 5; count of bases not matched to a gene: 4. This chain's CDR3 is CATSRDGTGRNEKLFF. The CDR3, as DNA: TGTGCCACCAGCAGAGATGGGACAGGGAGAAATGAAAAACTGTTTTTT. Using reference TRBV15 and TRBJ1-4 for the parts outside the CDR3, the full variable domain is DAMVIQNPRYQVTQFGKPVTLSCSQTLNHNVMYWYQQKSSQAPKLLFHYYDKDFNNEADTPDNFQSRRPNTSFCFLDIRSPGLGDTAMYLCATSRDGTGRNEKLFFGSGTQLSVL.

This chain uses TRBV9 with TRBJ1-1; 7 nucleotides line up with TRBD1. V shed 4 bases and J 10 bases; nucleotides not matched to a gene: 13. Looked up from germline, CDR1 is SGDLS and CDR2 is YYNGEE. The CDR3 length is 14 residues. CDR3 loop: CASSPNRGKGVAFF. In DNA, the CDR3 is TGTGCCAGCAGCCCCAACAGGGGAAAAGGAGTAGCTTTCTTT. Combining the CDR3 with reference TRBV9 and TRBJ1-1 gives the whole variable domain DSGVTQTPKHLITATGQRVTLRCSPRSGDLSVYWYQQSLDQGLQFLIQYYNGEERAKGNILERFSAQQFPDLHSELNLSSLELGDSALYFCASSPNRGKGVAFFGQGTRLTVV.

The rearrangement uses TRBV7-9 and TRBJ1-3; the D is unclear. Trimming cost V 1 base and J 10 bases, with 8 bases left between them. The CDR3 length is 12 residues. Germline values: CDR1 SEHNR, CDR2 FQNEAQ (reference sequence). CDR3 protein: CASSLGGLTIYF. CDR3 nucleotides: TGTGCCAGCAGCTTAGGAGGGCTTACCATATATTTT.

CDR3 sequence: CASSSQGLGTEAFF. In nucleotides, the CDR3 is TGTGCCAGCAGCTCTCAAGGTCTAGGCACTGAAGCTTTCTTT. The V call is TRBV3-1 (or the pseudogene TRBV3-2), the J call TRBJ1-1, with D unresolved. CDR3 length: 14 residues. V lost 5 bases and J lost 4, with 14 bases in between. Germline V lookup: CDR1 LGHDT, CDR2 YNNKEL (reference sequence).

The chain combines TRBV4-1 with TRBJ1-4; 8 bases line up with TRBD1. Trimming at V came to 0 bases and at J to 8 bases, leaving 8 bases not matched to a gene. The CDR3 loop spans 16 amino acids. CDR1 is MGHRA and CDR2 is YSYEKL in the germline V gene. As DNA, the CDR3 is TGCGCCAGCAGCCAAGATAGGACAGGGATCGGGGAAAAACTGTTTTTT. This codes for CASSQDRTGIGEKLFF.

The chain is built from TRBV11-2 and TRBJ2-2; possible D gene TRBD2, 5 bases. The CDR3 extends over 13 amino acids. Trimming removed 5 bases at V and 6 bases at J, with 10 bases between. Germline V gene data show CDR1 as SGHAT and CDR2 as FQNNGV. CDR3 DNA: TGTGCCAGCAGCGCTACTAGATCCGGGGAGCTGTTTTTT. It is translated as CASSATRSGELFF.

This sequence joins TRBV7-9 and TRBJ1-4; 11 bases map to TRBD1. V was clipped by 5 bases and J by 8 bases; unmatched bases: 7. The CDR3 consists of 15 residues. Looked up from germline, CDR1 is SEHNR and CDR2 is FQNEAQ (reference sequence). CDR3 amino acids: CASSHPGQGGEKLFF. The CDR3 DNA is TGTGCCAGCAGCCATCCGGGACAGGGGGGAGAAAAACTGTTTTTT.

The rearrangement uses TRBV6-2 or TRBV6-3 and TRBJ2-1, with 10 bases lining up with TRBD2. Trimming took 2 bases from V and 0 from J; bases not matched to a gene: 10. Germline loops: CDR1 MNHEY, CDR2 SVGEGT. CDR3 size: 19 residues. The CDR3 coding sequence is TGTGCCAGCAGTTACCGGCTAGCGGGGGCCTCTCGCTCCTACAATGAGCAGTTCTTC. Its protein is CASSYRLAGASRSYNEQFF.

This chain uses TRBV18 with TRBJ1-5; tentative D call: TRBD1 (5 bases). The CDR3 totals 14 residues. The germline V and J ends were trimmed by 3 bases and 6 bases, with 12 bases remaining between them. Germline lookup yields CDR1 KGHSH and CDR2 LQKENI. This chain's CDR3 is CASSPGGLGQPQHF. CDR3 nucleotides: TGTGCCAGCTCACCTGGGGGGTTGGGTCAGCCCCAGCATTTT.

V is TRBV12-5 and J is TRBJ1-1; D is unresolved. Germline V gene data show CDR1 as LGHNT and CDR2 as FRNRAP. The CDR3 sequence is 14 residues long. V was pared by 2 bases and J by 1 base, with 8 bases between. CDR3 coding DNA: TGTGCTAGTGGTTTGTCGGCAGGGAACACTGAAGCTTTCTTT. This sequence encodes CASGLSAGNTEAFF.

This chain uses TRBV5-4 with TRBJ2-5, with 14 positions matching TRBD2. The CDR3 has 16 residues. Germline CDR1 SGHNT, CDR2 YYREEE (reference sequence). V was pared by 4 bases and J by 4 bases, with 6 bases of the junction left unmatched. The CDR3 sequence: CASSLGLAGAGETQYF. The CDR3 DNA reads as TGTGCCAGCAGCCTGGGACTAGCGGGAGCAGGAGAGACCCAGTACTTC.

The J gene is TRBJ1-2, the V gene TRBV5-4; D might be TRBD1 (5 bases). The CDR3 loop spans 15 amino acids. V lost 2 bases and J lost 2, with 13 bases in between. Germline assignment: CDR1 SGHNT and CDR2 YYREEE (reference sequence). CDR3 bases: TGTGCCAGCAGCTTTGGGCGGGACGGAAACTATGGCTACACCTTC. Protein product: CASSFGRDGNYGYTF.

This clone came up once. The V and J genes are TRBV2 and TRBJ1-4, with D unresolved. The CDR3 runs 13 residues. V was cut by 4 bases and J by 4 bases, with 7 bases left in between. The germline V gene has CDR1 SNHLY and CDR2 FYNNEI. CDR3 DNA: TGTGCCAGCAGTGTGTCCTTTAATGAAAAACTGTTTTTT. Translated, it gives CASSVSFNEKLFF. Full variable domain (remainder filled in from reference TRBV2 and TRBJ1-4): EPEVTQTPSHQVTQMGQEVILRCVPISNHLYFYWYRQILGQKVEFLVSFYNNEISEKSEIFDDQFSVERPDGSNFTLKIRSTKLEDSAMYFCASSVSFNEKLFFGSGTQLSVL.

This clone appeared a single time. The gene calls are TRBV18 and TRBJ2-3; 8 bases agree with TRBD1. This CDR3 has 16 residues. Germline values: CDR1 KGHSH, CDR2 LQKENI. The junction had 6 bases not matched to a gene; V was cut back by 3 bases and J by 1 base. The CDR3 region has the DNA TGTGCCAGCTCACCTCCTCAGGGGGCTGGCACAGATACGCAGTATTTT. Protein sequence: CASSPPQGAGTDTQYF.